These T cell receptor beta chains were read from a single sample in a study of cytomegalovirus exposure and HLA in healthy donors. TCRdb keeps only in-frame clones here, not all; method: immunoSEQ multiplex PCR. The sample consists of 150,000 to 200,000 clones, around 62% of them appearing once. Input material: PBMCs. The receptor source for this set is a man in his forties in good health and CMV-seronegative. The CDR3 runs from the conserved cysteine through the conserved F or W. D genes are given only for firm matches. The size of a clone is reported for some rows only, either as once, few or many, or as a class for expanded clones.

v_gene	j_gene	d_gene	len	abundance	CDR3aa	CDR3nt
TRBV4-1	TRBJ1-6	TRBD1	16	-	CASSQLGQGNNSPLHF	TGCGCCAGCAGCCAGCTCGGACAGGGGAATAATTCACCCCTCCACTTT
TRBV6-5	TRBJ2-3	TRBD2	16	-	CASSYSASGDTDTQYF	TGTGCCAGCAGTTACAGCGCTAGCGGAGACACAGATACGCAGTATTTT
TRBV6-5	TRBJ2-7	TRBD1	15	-	CASSHRTGRDYEQYF	TGTGCCAGCAGCCACCGGACAGGGCGGGACTACGAGCAGTACTTC
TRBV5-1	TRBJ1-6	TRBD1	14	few	CASSRTGGDSPLHF	TGCGCCAGCAGCAGGACAGGGGGCGATTCACCCCTCCACTTT
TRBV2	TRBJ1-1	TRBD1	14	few	CASRLETGGGEAFF	TGTGCCAGCAGGCTCGAGACAGGGGGCGGTGAAGCTTTCTTT
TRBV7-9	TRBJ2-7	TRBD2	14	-	CASSLTSGYYEQYF	TGTGCCAGCAGCTTGACTAGCGGGTACTACGAGCAGTACTTC
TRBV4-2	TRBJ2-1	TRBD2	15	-	CASSQGTSAYNEQFF	TGTGCCAGCAGCCAGGGGACTAGCGCCTACAATGAGCAGTTCTTC
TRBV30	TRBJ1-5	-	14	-	CAWSVRESNQPQHF	TGTGCCTGGAGTGTAAGGGAGAGCAATCAGCCCCAGCATTTT
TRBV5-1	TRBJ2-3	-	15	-	CASSLAAGITDTQYF	TGCGCCAGCAGCTTGGCCGCGGGGATCACAGATACGCAGTATTTT
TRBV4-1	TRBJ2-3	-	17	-	CASSQDPPSVGTDTQYF	TGCGCCAGCAGCCAAGATCCCCCTAGCGTTGGCACAGATACGCAGTATTTT
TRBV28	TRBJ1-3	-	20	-	CASSLAFFGVAGVSGNTIYF	TGTGCCAGCAGTTTAGCGTTCTTCGGGGTCGCGGGCGTCTCTGGAAACACCATATATTTT
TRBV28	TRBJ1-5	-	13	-	CASSFQGYQPQHF	TGTGCCAGCAGTTTTCAGGGATATCAGCCCCAGCATTTT
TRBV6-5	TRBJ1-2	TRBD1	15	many	CASRLQGAGDYGYTF	TGTGCCAGCAGGTTACAGGGGGCGGGCGACTATGGCTACACCTTC
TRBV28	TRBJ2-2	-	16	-	CASSLRGARFTGELFF	TGTGCCAGCAGTTTACGGGGGGCGCGATTCACCGGGGAGCTGTTTTTT
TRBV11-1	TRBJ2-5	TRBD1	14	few	CASSLGDRGETQYF	TGTGCCAGCAGCTTAGGGGACAGGGGAGAGACCCAGTACTTC
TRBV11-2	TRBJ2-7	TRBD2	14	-	CASSPPGGYSEQYF	TGTGCCAGCAGCCCGCCGGGGGGGTATTCCGAGCAGTACTTC
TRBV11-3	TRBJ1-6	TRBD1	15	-	CASSPGGAWNSPLHF	TGTGCCAGCAGCCCAGGGGGCGCGTGGAATTCACCCCTCCACTTT
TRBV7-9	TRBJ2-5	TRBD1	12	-	CSSSLDRGTQYF	TGTTCCAGCAGCTTAGACAGGGGGACCCAGTACTTC
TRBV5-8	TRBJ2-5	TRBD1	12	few	CASRQGPETQYF	TGTGCCAGTCGACAGGGGCCGGAGACCCAGTACTTC
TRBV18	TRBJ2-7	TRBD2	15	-	CASSPPGLGYCEQYF	TGTGCCAGCTCACCACCGGGACTAGGGTACTGCGAGCAGTACTTC
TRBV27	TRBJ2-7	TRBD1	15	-	CASKTGIGPTYEQYF	TGTGCCAGCAAGACAGGGATCGGCCCTACCTACGAGCAGTACTTC
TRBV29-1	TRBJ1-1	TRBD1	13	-	CSAPRQGYTEAFF	TGCAGCGCCCCCCGACAGGGATATACTGAAGCTTTCTTT
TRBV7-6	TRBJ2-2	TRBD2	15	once	CASSLALAGAGELFF	TGTGCCAGCAGCTTAGCATTAGCGGGAGCCGGGGAGCTGTTTTTT
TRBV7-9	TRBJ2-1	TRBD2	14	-	CASSSSGTSNEQFF	TGTGCCAGCAGCTCTAGCGGGACCTCCAATGAGCAGTTCTTC
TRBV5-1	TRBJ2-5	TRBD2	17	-	CASSPEPGLAGRGTQYF	TGCGCCAGCAGCCCTGAACCGGGACTAGCGGGGAGAGGGACCCAGTACTTC
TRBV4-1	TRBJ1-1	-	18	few	CASSQGGGARRMDTEAFF	TGCGCCAGCAGCCAAGGCGGGGGGGCCAGAAGAATGGACACTGAAGCTTTCTTT
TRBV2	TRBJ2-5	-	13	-	CASLTGYQETQYF	TGTGCCAGCTTGACAGGCTACCAAGAGACCCAGTACTTC
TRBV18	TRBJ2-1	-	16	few	CASSPDAQGVGGEQFF	TGTGCCAGCTCACCCGACGCCCAGGGAGTCGGAGGGGAGCAGTTCTTC
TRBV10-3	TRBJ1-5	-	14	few	CAAGLAGGNQPQHF	TGTGCCGCCGGGTTGGCAGGGGGCAATCAGCCCCAGCATTTT
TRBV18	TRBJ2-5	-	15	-	CASSPQTTTPETQYF	TGTGCCAGCTCACCCCAGACTACTACCCCGGAGACCCAGTACTTC
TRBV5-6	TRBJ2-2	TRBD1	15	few	CASSLGQGVVGELFF	TGTGCCAGCAGCTTGGGACAGGGGGTTGTCGGGGAGCTGTTTTTT
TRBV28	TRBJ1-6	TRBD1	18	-	CASSSLKIGTGDNSPLHF	TGTGCCAGCAGTTCCCTTAAAATAGGGACAGGAGATAATTCACCCCTCCACTTT
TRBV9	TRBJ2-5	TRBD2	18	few	CASSVALAGAPYQETQYF	TGTGCCAGCAGCGTAGCACTAGCGGGGGCCCCGTACCAAGAGACCCAGTACTTC
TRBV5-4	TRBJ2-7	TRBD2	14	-	CASSFRLAPYEQYF	TGTGCCAGCAGCTTCCGACTAGCGCCCTACGAGCAGTACTTC
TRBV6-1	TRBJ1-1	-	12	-	CASIRGGTEAFF	TGTGCCAGCATAAGGGGCGGAACTGAAGCTTTCTTT
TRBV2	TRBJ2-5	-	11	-	CASRQGETQYF	TGTGCCAGCAGGCAGGGTGAGACCCAGTACTTC
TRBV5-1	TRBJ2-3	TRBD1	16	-	CASSNRDRGFTDTQYF	TGCGCCAGCAGCAACCGGGACAGGGGCTTCACAGATACGCAGTATTTT
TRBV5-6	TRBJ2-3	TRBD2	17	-	CASSMGTSGGAADTQYF	TGTGCCAGCAGTATGGGGACTAGCGGGGGGGCTGCAGATACGCAGTATTTT
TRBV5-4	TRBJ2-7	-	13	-	CASSLGLRYEQYF	TGTGCCAGCAGCTTGGGTCTGAGGTACGAGCAGTACTTC
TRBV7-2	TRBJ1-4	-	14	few	CASNPGGSNEKLFF	TGTGCCAGCAACCCCGGGGGGTCAAATGAAAAACTGTTTTTT
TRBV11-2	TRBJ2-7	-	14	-	CASSLSPGGYEQYF	TGTGCCAGCAGCTTATCCCCAGGGGGGTACGAGCAGTACTTC
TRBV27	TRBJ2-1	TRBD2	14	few	CASSFGRETNEQFF	TGTGCCAGCAGTTTCGGGCGGGAGACCAATGAGCAGTTCTTC
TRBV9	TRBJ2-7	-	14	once	CASSEMSGGYEQYF	TGTGCCAGCAGCGAGATGTCGGGTGGTTACGAGCAGTACTTC
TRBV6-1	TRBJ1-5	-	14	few	CASNIWASNQPQHF	TGTGCCAGCAACATCTGGGCTAGCAATCAGCCCCAGCATTTT
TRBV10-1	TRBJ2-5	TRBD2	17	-	CASSESPGEGIWETQYF	TGCGCCAGCAGTGAGTCTCCGGGGGAGGGGATCTGGGAGACCCAGTACTTC
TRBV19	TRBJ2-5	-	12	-	CATRDLQETQYF	TGTGCCACCCGGGACTTACAAGAGACCCAGTACTTC
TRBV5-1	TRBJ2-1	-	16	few	CASTVGIGYTYNEQFF	TGCGCCAGCACAGTCGGGATTGGATATACCTACAATGAGCAGTTCTTC
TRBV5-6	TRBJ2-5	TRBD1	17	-	CASSLATGGMARETQYF	TGTGCCAGCAGCTTGGCTACAGGGGGGATGGCTAGGGAGACCCAGTACTTC
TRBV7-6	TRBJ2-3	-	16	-	CASSLSGGASTDTQYF	TGTGCCAGCAGCTTATCGGGTGGGGCTAGCACAGATACGCAGTATTTT